The present T cell receptor (beta chain) was sequenced within a study of vaccination and CD4 T cells after COVID-19. Study in general: The post-vaccine samples came a median about 70 days after dose two (range 14 to 241).

Once obtained from cultured CD4+ T cells, the DNA was sequenced using the Oncomine TCR Beta short-read assay. TCRdb re-called the PCR reads with MiXCR, one entry per CDR3 protein. The top ten hold over 30% of the sample, which has approximately 6,700 distinct CDR3 sequences, 50% seen once. Treatment denoted: approximately 11-day PBMC culture with coronavirus spike peptide pools or control peptides (ViraFEST assay). CD4+ T-cell collection from the unexposed donor predated the COVID-19 pandemic (2011-2018). In regard to this clonotype: What it recognizes is unknown.

With V trimmed by 5 bases and J by 3 bases, 6 bases remained unmatched. Germline assignment: CDR1 WSHSY and CDR2 SAAADI. The CDR3 is 14 amino acids. The V call is TRBV10-2, the J call TRBJ1-2; TRBD1 aligns across 7 bases. The sample comprised CD4+ T cells from blood, cultured in vitro. The receptor's source is a human donor in good health. In nucleotides, the CDR3 is TGCGCCAGCAGTTCCGGGACAGCCGACTATGGCTACACCTTC. It codes for CASSSGTADYGYTF.